Presented here are 24 T cell receptor beta chains from one specimen sequenced in a study of blood T cell repertoires in COVID-19. The table came from immunoSEQ multiplex PCR; TCRdb's copy has only in-frame clones and leaves some out. Among around 200,000 clones listed, 86% were seen once. The sequenced sample consisted of PBMCs or T cells enriched from blood (not recorded which). These receptor sequences come from a woman in her thirties or forties with acute COVID-19.

This chain joins TRBV12-5 and TRBJ1-1, with TRBD1 matching over 8 bases. Trimming at V came to 5 bases and at J to 6 bases, leaving 11 bases not matched to a gene. This CDR3 comprises 15 residues. Germline V CDR1 and CDR2: LGHNT, FRNRAP. CDR3 nucleotides: TGTGCTAGTGGTCCCGGGACAGGATGGGGCGCTGAAGCTTTCTTT. Translating gives CASGPGTGWGAEAFF. The variable domain in full, completed from reference TRBV12-5 and TRBJ1-1, reads DARVTQTPRHKVTEMGQEVTMRCQPILGHNTVFWYRQTMMQGLELLAYFRNRAPLDDSGMPKDRFSAEMPDATLATLKIQPSEPRDSAVYFCASGPGTGWGAEAFFGQGTRLTVV.

This clone was detected once. The J gene is TRBJ1-2, the V gene TRBV18; TRBD1 matches at 7 bases. The V and J ends lost 6 bases and 1 base, in that order; junction bases with no gene match: 14. This CDR3 region has 17 residues. Germline V gene sequence: CDR1 KGHSH, CDR2 LQKENI. Written as DNA, the CDR3 is TGTGCCAGCTCGAACGAAGACAGGGCGGATTATAACTATGGCTACACCTTC. Residues: CASSNEDRADYNYGYTF.

This rearrangement joins TRBV9 to TRBJ1-1; 11 bases line up with TRBD1. CDR3 size: 14 residues. Germline CDR1 is SGDLS and CDR2 is YYNGEE. The trim removed 3 bases at V and 7 bases at J, leaving 5 bases unmatched. The CDR3 DNA is TGTGCCAGCAGCGGGGGGGACAGGGGGGATGAAGCTTTCTTT. Encoded protein: CASSGGDRGDEAFF.

This sequence joins TRBV5-1 and TRBJ2-3; the D gene is possibly TRBD1 (6 bases). Trimming cost V 1 base and J 1 base, with 7 bases left between them. The germline V gene has CDR1 SGHRS and CDR2 YFSETQ. The CDR3 covers 14 residues. CDR3 sequence: CASSLYRGTDTQYF. CDR3 in DNA: TGCGCCAGCAGCTTGTACAGGGGCACAGATACGCAGTATTTT.

The chain combines TRBV7-8 with TRBJ1-2; 9 nucleotides agree with TRBD1. This CDR3 contains 14 residues. The V gene's germline CDR1 is SGHVS and CDR2 FQNEAQ. The trim removed 6 bases at V and 10 bases at J, leaving 12 bases unmatched. The CDR3 region is CASSSLRGQGHYTF. CDR3 sequence (DNA): TGTGCCAGCAGTTCCCTCCGGGGACAGGGACACTACACCTTC.

This chain uses TRBV7-2 with TRBJ1-2; maybe TRBD1 (6 bases). Germline CDR1 and CDR2: SGHTA and FQGNSA. The CDR3 is 15 amino acids. Trimming took off 1 base at V and 8 bases at J, with 17 bases between the two ends. The CDR3 loop is CASSLEKPGVLGYTF. CDR3 bases: TGTGCCAGCAGCTTAGAGAAGCCAGGGGTTTTGGGCTACACCTTC. Supplemented by reference TRBV7-2 and TRBJ1-2, the full variable domain reads GAGVSQSPSNKVTEKGKDVELRCDPISGHTALYWYRQSLGQGLEFLIYFQGNSAPDKSGLPSDRFSAERTGGSVSTLTIQRTQQEDSAVYLCASSLEKPGVLGYTFGSGTRLTVV.

CDR3 residues: CASSWGGAREQFF. The DNA of the CDR3 is TGTGCCAGCAGTTGGGGGGGGGCCAGGGAGCAGTTCTTC. This chain uses TRBV12-3 or TRBV12-4 with TRBJ2-1, with D perhaps matching TRBD2 (7 bases). The CDR3 totals 13 residues. The germline V and J ends were trimmed by 4 bases and 10 bases, with 14 bases remaining between them.

J is TRBJ1-1 and V is TRBV30, with D hard to call. Trimming pared 1 base from V and 1 base from J, leaving 10 bases between. CDR3 size: 14 residues. Looked up from germline, CDR1 is GTSNPN and CDR2 is SVGIG (reference sequence). CDR3 sequence (DNA): TGTGCCTGGAGTGGGCGACACGCGAACACTGAAGCTTTCTTT. Protein: CAWSGRHANTEAFF. Looking up the rest from reference TRBV30 and TRBJ1-1 gives the full variable domain: SQTIHQWPATLVQPVGSPLSLECTVEGTSNPNLYWYRQAAGRGLQLLFYSVGIGQISSEVPQNLSASRPQDRQFILSSKKLLLSDSGFYLCAWSGRHANTEAFFGQGTRLTVV.

V and J are TRBV29-1 and TRBJ1-1, with D perhaps matching TRBD1 (5 bases). The CDR3 runs 12 residues. CDR1 and CDR2 (germline): SQVTM, ANQGSEA. Trimming cost V 2 bases and J 1 base, with 5 bases left between them. The CDR3 sequence: CSVEQGNTEAFF. The DNA of the CDR3 is TGCAGCGTTGAACAGGGGAACACTGAAGCTTTCTTT.

CDR3 amino acids: CASRNPPGETQYF. The CDR3 bases are TGTGCCAGCAGAAACCCGCCCGGAGAGACCCAGTACTTC. V gene TRBV7-7 combines with J gene TRBJ2-5, with unresolved D. Germline V gene sequence: CDR1 SSHAT, CDR2 FNYEAQ (reference sequence). V was cut by 6 bases and J by 4 bases, with 12 bases left in between. The CDR3 length is 13 residues.

This chain uses TRBV19 with TRBJ2-1; D possibly corresponds to TRBD1 (6 bases). V shed 3 bases and J shed 2 bases, with 14 bases lying between them. CDR1 is LNHDA, CDR2 SQIVND, per germline (reference sequence). The CDR3 covers 16 residues. Written as DNA, the CDR3 is TGTGCCAGTAGTATTCTCTCAGGGGCCCCCTACAATGAGCAGTTCTTC. It translates to CASSILSGAPYNEQFF.

V usage is TRBV15 and J usage is TRBJ2-5, with 9 bases aligning to TRBD1. Trimming took 1 base from V and 1 from J; bases not matched to a gene: 7. The CDR3 consists of 17 residues. Germline assignment: CDR1 LNHNV and CDR2 YYDKDF (reference sequence). The CDR3 region has the DNA TGTGCCACCAGCAGAGTAGGGACAGGGAGAGGCCAAGAGACCCAGTACTTC. It encodes CATSRVGTGRGQETQYF.

This chain links TRBV30 with TRBJ1-1; 7 bases are shared with TRBD1. This CDR3 is built from 11 residues. With V trimmed by 2 bases and J by 10 bases, 4 bases remained unmatched. Germline assignment: CDR1 GTSNPN and CDR2 SVGIG (reference sequence). The CDR3 loop reads CAWSITGAAFF. The CDR3 nucleotides are TGTGCCTGGAGTATCACAGGGGCAGCTTTCTTT.

CDR3 sequence: CASSLSTLRDRVRSNEKLFF. CDR3 bases: TGTGCCAGCAGCTTATCAACACTCCGGGACAGGGTTCGATCTAATGAAAAACTGTTTTTT. V usage is TRBV7-8 and J usage is TRBJ1-4, with TRBD1 identical over 9 bases. The V and J ends lost 2 bases and 3 bases, in that order; junction bases with no gene match: 16. CDR1 SGHVS and CDR2 FQNEAQ come from the germline V gene. The CDR3 contains 20 residues.

This clone has only one observation. The J gene is TRBJ1-2, the V gene TRBV27; 7 bases line up with TRBD1. The V gene's germline CDR1 is MNHEY and CDR2 SMNVEV (reference sequence). The CDR3 totals 15 residues. Trimming at V came to 7 bases and at J to 8 bases, leaving 16 bases not matched to a gene. CDR3 coding DNA: TGTGCCAGCACCGACCTCGGGGACAGATCGGGGGGCTACACCTTC. Protein: CASTDLGDRSGGYTF.

The CDR3 loop reads CASSQLGQELYGYTF. The CDR3 DNA reads as TGTGCCAGCAGCCAATTGGGACAGGAGCTCTATGGCTACACCTTC. J is TRBJ1-2 and V is TRBV3-1 (or the pseudogene TRBV3-2); TRBD1 matches at 8 bases. J was trimmed by 4 bases and V by 2 bases; bases with no gene match: 6. The CDR3 is 15 residues long. The germline V gene has CDR1 LGHDT and CDR2 YNNKEL (reference sequence).

The chain joins TRBV3-1 (or the pseudogene TRBV3-2) to TRBJ1-1; no firm D call. The V gene lost 5 bases and the J gene lost 0 bases, with 7 bases spanning the gap. Germline lookup yields CDR1 LGHDT and CDR2 YNNKEL (reference sequence). The CDR3 consists of 13 residues. This chain's CDR3 is CASSTRLNTEAFF. The CDR3 DNA is TGTGCCAGCAGCACCCGGTTGAACACTGAAGCTTTCTTT.

The genes are TRBV30 and TRBJ1-1, with D possibly TRBD1 on 5 matching bases. The CDR3 runs 13 residues. Germline-derived CDR1 and CDR2 are GTSNPN and SVGIG (reference sequence). In nucleotides, the CDR3 is TGTGCATCCAGCTACAGGTTTGGGACTGAAGCTTTCTTT. Protein sequence: CASSYRFGTEAFF.

This sequence joins TRBV6-1 and TRBJ1-2; 7 bases match TRBD1. In germline, CDR1 is MNHNS, CDR2 SASEGT. This CDR3 comprises 15 residues. J was trimmed by 6 bases and V by 1 base; bases with no gene match: 8. The CDR3 sequence is CASSEGQGGQDGYTF. In DNA form, the CDR3 reads TGTGCCAGCAGTGAAGGACAGGGTGGGCAGGATGGCTACACCTTC.

The gene calls are TRBV29-1 and TRBJ2-7; 9 bases match TRBD2. This CDR3 is 14 amino acids long. CDR1 is SQVTM and CDR2 is ANQGSEA in the germline V gene. V lost 8 bases and J lost 0; bases outside the gene matches: 8. CDR3 DNA: TGCAGCATCATAGCGGGGGCCTCCTCCTACGAGCAGTACTTC. Protein sequence: CSIIAGASSYEQYF.

The chain has TRBV27 and TRBJ2-2, with a tentative D call TRBD2 (6 bases). V lost 8 bases, J lost 0 bases, and 25 bases lay in between. CDR3 length: 19 amino acids. CDR1 is MNHEY and CDR2 is SMNVEV in the germline V gene (reference sequence). For the CDR3, the DNA is TGTGCCAGCCACCCGCGGGACTTTTCTCCAACTACGAACACCGGGGAGCTGTTTTTT. Amino acid sequence: CASHPRDFSPTTNTGELFF.

The CDR3 here is CASGFLRGPKGQIYGYTF. The CDR3 region has the DNA TGTGCCAGCGGATTCCTCCGTGGGCCGAAGGGACAGATTTATGGCTACACCTTC. The chain is built from TRBV27 and TRBJ1-2, with 7 positions matching TRBD1. This CDR3 comprises 18 residues. Germline V gives CDR1 MNHEY, CDR2 SMNVEV (reference sequence). The V segment lost 8 bases and the J segment 5 bases; nucleotides outside the gene matches: 23.

The chain uses TRBV3-1 (or the pseudogene TRBV3-2) and TRBJ1-2; tentatively, D is TRBD1 (5 bases). Germline V gene lookup returns CDR1 LGHDT and CDR2 YNNKEL (reference sequence). Trimming left V 4 bases short and J 8 bases short, with 17 bases between. The CDR3 spans 14 residues. The chain's CDR3 is CASSLTGGVKGYTF. In nucleotides, the CDR3 is TGTGCCAGCAGCCTTACGGGAGGGGTTAAGGGCTACACCTTC.

This chain connects TRBV2 to TRBJ1-5; D not certain. The CDR3 sequence is 15 residues long. Germline V gives CDR1 SNHLY, CDR2 FYNNEI. Trimming removed 7 bases from V and 0 bases from J, with 13 bases in between. The CDR3 DNA reads TGTGCCAGCAAGAGGAGGATACATAGCAATCAGCCCCAGCATTTT. It encodes CASKRRIHSNQPQHF.